This T cell receptor beta chain was captured by sequencing in a study of OX40 agonist ivuxolimab in advanced cancers. Study background: At doses from 0.01 to 10 mg/kg, patients were given intravenous ivuxolimab every 2 weeks. Dose-escalation cases comprised hepatocellular carcinoma, melanoma, renal cell or head and neck cancer.

The table came from immunoSEQ multiplex PCR; TCRdb's copy has only in-frame clones and leaves some out. The sample records tens of thousands of clones, about 80% being singletons. A word on this clone: Antigen unknown.

General observations from the study: Researchers report that CD8+ T cells had, on average, more expanded clones than CD4+. Partial responders treated at 0.1-3.0 mg/kg exhibited clonal expansion among the lowest measured.

This CDR3 comprises 14 residues. V gave up 3 bases and J gave up 3 bases; unmatched junction bases: 1. In germline, CDR1 is LNHDA, CDR2 SQIVND (reference sequence). The chain links TRBV19 to TRBJ2-7, with 11 bases that match TRBD1. The clonotype originates from an adult with an advanced solid tumor such as melanoma, head and neck, liver or kidney cancer. Sample: CD4+ or CD8+ T cells sorted from blood, taken in a trial of the OX40 agonist ivuxolimab. The CDR3 DNA is TGTGCCAGTAGTATGGGGACAGGGGGCTACGAGCAGTACTTC. This gives the protein CASSMGTGGYEQYF.